This T cell receptor beta chain was sequenced during a study of control samples from healthy donors and cancer patients. Germline V gene sequence: CDR1 MRHNA, CDR2 SNTAGT. V lost 0 bases and J lost 1; bases outside the gene matches: 1. The CDR3 runs to 16 residues. This clone occurred a few times. Repertoires were generated with immunoSEQ multiplex PCR, while TCRdb's copy carries only in-frame clones and drops some. The sample carries fewer than 100,000 clones, about four fifths recorded once. Sequencing input: blood. The chain couples TRBV6-4 to TRBJ2-3; the match to TRBD2 covers 10 bases. This clonotype was sampled from a man aged 55 to 70 in good health. CDR3 sequence (DNA): TGTGCCAGCAGTGACTCCGGGACTAGCGGCACAGATACGCAGTATTTT. Its translation: CASSDSGTSGTDTQYF.